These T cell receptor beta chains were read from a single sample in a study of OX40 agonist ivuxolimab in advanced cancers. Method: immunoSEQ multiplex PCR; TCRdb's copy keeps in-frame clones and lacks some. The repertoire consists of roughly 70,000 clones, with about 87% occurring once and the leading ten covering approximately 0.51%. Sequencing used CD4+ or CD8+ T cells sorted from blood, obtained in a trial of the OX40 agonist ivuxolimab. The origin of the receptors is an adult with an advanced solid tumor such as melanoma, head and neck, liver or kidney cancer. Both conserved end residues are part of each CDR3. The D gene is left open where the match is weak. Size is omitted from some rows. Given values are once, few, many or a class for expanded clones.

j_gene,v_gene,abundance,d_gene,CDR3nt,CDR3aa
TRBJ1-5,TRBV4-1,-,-,TGCGCCAGCAGCCAAGTCCCCGGGGGTGGAAACCAGCCCCAGCATTTT,CASSQVPGGGNQPQHF
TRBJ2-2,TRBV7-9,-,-,TGTGCCAGCAGCTTCCCTCTCGGGGAGCTGTTTTTT,CASSFPLGELFF
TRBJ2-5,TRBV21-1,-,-,TGTGCCAGCAGCAAAGGGGAGGGACGGTCGGAGACCCAGTACTTC,CASSKGEGRSETQYF
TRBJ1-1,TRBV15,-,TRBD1,TGTGCCACCAGCAGAGAGGCCCCGGGACAGCTATACCTTGAAGCTTTCTTT,CATSREAPGQLYLEAFF
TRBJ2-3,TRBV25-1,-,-,TGTGCCAGCAGTGACACAGGGCCCGCAGATACGCAGTATTTT,CASSDTGPADTQYF
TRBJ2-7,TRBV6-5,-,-,TGTGCCAGCAAGGCCCGAGGGCCCTACGAGCAGTACTTC,CASKARGPYEQYF
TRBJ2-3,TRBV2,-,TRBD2,TGTGCCAGCAGAGCGGGAGTAATTACAGATACGCAGTATTTT,CASRAGVITDTQYF
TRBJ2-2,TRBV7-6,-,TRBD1,TGTGCCAGCAGCCTGGGACAGGGGGGTTCCGGGGAGCTGTTTTTT,CASSLGQGGSGELFF
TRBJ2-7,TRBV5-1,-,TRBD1,TGCGCCCCCGGGACAGGAGACTACGAGCAGTACTTC,CAPGTGDYEQYF
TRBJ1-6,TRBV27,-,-,TGTGCCAGCAGTCCCATAAGATATTCACCCCTCCACTTT,CASSPIRYSPLHF
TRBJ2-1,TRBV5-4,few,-,TGTGCCAGCAGCCCGCAGGACGGCTACAATGAGCAGTTCTTC,CASSPQDGYNEQFF
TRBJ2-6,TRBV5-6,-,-,TGTGCCAGCAGCTTATATGCTCCTGGGGCCAACGTCCTGACTTTC,CASSLYAPGANVLTF
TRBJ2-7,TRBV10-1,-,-,TGCGCCAGCAGTGCTTCGGGGTCAACCTACGAGCAGTACTTC,CASSASGSTYEQYF
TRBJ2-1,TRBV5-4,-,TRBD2,TGTGCCAGCAGCTTGGGGGGACTAGCGGGAGCGAGGGTCGGCAATGAGCAGTTCTTC,CASSLGGLAGARVGNEQFF
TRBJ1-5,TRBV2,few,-,TGTGCCAGCAGAGGAGGGGTTGAGCAGCCCCAGCATTTT,CASRGGVEQPQHF
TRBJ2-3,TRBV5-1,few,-,TGCGCCAGCAGCTCCACGGTTTTGGCGGGCGGCGGCACAGATACGCAGTATTTT,CASSSTVLAGGGTDTQYF
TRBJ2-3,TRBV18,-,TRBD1,TGTGCCAGCTCACCAAGACCGGGACAGGGTAAGGAGAGTACAGATACGCAGTATTTT,CASSPRPGQGKESTDTQYF
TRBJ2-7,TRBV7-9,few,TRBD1,TGTGCCAGCAGCTCCGGACAGGCCGGGCAGTACTTC,CASSSGQAGQYF
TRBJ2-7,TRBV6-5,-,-,TGTGCCAGCAGTTACTCGCAGGACAGAACCTACGAGCAGTACTTC,CASSYSQDRTYEQYF
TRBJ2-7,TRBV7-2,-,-,TGTGCCAGCAGCTTGGGGACTGCCTACGAGCAGTACTTC,CASSLGTAYEQYF
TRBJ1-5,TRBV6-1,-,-,TGTGCCAGCAGTAGGGGAGATCAGCCCCAGCATTTT,CASSRGDQPQHF
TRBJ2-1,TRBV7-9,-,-,TGTGCCAGCAGCTCCAGACAGGACCTGTACAATGAGCAGTTCTTC,CASSSRQDLYNEQFF
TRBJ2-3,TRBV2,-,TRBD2,TGTGCCAGCCTTGAGGCGGGAGGAGGCGCAGATACGCAGTATTTT,CASLEAGGGADTQYF
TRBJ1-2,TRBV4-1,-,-,TGCGCCAGCAGACAACTATCGGGAAGTGGCTACACCTTC,CASRQLSGSGYTF
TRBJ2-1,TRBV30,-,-,TGTGCCTGTCGGACCGACCTCGGATATGAGCAGTTCTTC,CACRTDLGYEQFF
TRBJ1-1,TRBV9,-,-,TGTGCCAGCAGCTCAGGGTGGTTGAACACTGAAGCTTTCTTT,CASSSGWLNTEAFF
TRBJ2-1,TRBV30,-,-,TGTGCCTGGAGTGTACTGAGGGTCTACAATGAGCAGTTCTTC,CAWSVLRVYNEQFF
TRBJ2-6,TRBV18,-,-,TGTGCCAGCTCACCGGAAAGGGCCAACGTCCTGACTTTC,CASSPERANVLTF
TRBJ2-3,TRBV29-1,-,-,TGCAGCGTTGAGGGGGCAGATACGCAGTATTTT,CSVEGADTQYF
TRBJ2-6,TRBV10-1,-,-,TGCGCCAGCAGTGAGGCGGCCCCCTCTGGGGCCAACGTCCTGACTTTC,CASSEAAPSGANVLTF
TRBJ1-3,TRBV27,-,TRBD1,TGTGCCAGCAGTATACCGGGACAGTTTGGAAACACCATATATTTT,CASSIPGQFGNTIYF